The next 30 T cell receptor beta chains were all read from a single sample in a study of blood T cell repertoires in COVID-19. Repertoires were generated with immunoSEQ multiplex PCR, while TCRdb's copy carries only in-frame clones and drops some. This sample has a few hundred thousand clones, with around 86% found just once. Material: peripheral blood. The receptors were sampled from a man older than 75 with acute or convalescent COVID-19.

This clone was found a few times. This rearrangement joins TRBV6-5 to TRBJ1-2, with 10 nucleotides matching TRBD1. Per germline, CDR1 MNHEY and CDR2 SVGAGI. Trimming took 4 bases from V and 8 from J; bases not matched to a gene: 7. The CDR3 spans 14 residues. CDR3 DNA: TGTGCCAGCAGTTCCCCGGGGGACAGGGGCGGCTACACCTTC. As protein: CASSSPGDRGGYTF.

CDR3 coding DNA: TGTGCCAGCAGTCAAAGGGGGGGGTCGGAGACCCAGTACTTC. It specifies CASSQRGGSETQYF. The chain recombines TRBV25-1 with TRBJ2-5; D is perhaps TRBD2 (7 bases). V shed 5 bases and J shed 5 bases, with 15 bases lying between them. The CDR3 sequence is 14 residues long. Germline CDR1 and CDR2: MGHDK and SYGVNS. Looking up the rest from reference TRBV25-1 and TRBJ2-5 gives the full variable domain: EADIYQTPRYLVIGTGKKITLECSQTMGHDKMYWYQQDPGMELHLIHYSYGVNSTEKGDLSSESTVSRIRTEHFPLTLESARPSHTSQYLCASSQRGGSETQYFGPGTRLLVL.

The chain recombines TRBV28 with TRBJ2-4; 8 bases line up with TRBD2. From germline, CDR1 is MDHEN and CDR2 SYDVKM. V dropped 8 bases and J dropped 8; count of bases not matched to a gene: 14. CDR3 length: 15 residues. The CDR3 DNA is TGTGCCAGCTCCTCTCCCAGGGGACTAGTCTACATTCAGTACTTC. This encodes CASSSPRGLVYIQYF.

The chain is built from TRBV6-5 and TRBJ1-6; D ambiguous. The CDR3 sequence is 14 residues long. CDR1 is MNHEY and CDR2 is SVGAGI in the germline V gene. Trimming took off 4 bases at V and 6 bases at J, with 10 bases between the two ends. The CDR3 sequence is CASSLGLRNSPLHF. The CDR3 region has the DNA TGTGCCAGCAGTTTGGGCCTTCGTAATTCACCCCTCCACTTT.

The CDR3 is CASSLDVPGAYGYTF. The CDR3 DNA reads TGTGCCAGCAGTTTAGACGTCCCAGGGGCCTATGGCTACACCTTC. V usage is TRBV28 and J usage is TRBJ1-2, with D tentatively TRBD1 (6 bases). V was shortened by 2 bases and J by 4 bases, with 14 bases between the two germline ends. The CDR3 runs 15 residues. Germline V lookup: CDR1 MDHEN, CDR2 SYDVKM.

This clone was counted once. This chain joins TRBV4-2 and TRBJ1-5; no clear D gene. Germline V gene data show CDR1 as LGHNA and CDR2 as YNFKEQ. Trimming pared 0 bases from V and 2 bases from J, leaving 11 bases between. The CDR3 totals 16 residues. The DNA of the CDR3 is TGTGCCAGCAGCCAAGAACCCAGGCTTGGCAATCAGCCCCAGCATTTT. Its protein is CASSQEPRLGNQPQHF.

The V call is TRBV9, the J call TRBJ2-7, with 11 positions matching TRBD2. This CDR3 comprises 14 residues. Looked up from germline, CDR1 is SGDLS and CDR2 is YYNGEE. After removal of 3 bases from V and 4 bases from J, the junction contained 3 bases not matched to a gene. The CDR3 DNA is TGTGCCAGCAGCGCCGGACTAGCGGGTTACGAGCAGTACTTC. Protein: CASSAGLAGYEQYF.

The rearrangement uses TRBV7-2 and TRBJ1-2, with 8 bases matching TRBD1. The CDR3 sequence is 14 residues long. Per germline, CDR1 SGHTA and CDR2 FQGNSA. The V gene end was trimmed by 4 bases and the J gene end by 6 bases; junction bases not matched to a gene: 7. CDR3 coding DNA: TGTGCCAGCAGCTCTCGACAGGGGAGAAATGGCTACACCTTC. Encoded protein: CASSSRQGRNGYTF.

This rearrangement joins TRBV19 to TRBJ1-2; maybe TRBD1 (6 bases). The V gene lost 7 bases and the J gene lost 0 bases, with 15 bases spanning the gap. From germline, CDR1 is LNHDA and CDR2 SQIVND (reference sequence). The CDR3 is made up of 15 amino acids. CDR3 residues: CASNRDPDTNYGYTF. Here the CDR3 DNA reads TGTGCCAGTAACAGGGACCCCGATACTAACTATGGCTACACCTTC.

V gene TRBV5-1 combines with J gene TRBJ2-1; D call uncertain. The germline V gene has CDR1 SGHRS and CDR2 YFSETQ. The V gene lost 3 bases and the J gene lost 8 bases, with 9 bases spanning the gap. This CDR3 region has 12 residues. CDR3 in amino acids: CASSSHSYEQFF. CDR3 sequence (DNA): TGCGCCAGCAGCTCGCATAGCTATGAGCAGTTCTTC.

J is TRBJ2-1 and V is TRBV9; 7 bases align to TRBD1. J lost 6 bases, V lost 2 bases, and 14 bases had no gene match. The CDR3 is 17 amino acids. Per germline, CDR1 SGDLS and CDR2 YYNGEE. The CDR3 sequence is CASSVGPSGQRINEQFF. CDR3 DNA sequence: TGTGCCAGCAGCGTCGGCCCTTCGGGACAGCGTATCAATGAGCAGTTCTTC.

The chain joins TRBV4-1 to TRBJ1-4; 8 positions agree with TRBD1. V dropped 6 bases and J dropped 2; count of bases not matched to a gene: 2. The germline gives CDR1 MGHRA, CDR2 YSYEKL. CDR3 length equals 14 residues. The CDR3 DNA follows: TGCGCCAGCAGGAGACAGGGGACTAATGAAAAACTGTTTTTT. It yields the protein CASRRQGTNEKLFF.

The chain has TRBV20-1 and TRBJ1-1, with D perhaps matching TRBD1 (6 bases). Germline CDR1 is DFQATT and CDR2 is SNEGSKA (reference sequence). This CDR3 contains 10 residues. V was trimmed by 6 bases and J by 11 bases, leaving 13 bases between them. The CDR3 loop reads CSAYRVRAFF. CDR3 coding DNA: TGCAGTGCCTACAGGGTAAGGGCTTTCTTT.

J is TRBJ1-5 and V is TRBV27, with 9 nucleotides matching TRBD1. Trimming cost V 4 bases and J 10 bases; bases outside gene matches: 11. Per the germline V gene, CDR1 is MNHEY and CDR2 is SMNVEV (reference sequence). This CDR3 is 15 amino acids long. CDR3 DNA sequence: TGTGCCAGCAGTTCCTTCGGCGGGACAGGGAGACCCCAGCATTTT. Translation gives CASSSFGGTGRPQHF.

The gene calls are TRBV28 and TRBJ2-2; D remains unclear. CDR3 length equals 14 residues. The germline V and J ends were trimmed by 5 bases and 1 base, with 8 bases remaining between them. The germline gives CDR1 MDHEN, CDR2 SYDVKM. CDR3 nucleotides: TGTGCCAGCAGTCTCCACATGAACACCGGGGAGCTGTTTTTT. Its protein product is CASSLHMNTGELFF.

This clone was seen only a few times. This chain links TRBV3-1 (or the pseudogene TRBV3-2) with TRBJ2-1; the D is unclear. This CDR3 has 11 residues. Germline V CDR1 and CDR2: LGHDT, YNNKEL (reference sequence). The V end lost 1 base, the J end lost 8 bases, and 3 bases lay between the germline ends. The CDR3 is CASSQGDEQFF. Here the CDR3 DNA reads TGTGCCAGCAGCCAAGGAGATGAGCAGTTCTTC.

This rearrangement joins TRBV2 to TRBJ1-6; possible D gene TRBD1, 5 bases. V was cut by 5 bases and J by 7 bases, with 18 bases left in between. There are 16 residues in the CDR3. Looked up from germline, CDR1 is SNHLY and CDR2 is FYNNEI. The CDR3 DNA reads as TGTGCCAGCAGTCTGTTGGGGGAGGGGAAGAATTCACCCCTCCACTTT. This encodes CASSLLGEGKNSPLHF.

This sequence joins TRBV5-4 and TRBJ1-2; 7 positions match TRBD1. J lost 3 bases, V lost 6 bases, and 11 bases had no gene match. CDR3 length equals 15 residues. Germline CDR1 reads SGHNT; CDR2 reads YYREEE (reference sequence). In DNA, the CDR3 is TGTGCCAGCACCAACGGGGGACAGAATGACTATGGCTACACCTTC. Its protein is CASTNGGQNDYGYTF.

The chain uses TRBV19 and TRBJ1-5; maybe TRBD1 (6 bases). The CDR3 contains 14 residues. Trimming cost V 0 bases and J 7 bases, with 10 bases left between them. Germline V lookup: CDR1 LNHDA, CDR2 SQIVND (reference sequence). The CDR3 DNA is TGTGCCAGTAGTATAGAGGACAGAGGGCAGCCCCAGCATTTT. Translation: CASSIEDRGQPQHF.

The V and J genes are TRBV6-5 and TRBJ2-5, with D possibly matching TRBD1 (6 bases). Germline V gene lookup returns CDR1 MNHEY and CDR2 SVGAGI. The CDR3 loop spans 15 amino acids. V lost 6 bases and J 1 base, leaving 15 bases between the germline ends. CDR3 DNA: TGTGCCAGCAGCGGGTTAGGGGGATTCCAAGAGACCCAGTACTTC. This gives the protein CASSGLGGFQETQYF.

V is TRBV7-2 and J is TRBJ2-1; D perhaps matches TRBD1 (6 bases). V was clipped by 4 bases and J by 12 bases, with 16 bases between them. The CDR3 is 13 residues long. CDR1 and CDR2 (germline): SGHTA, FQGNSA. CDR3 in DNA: TGTGCCAGCAGCTCCATGGACAGTGCGCGGCAGTTCTTC. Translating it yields CASSSMDSARQFF. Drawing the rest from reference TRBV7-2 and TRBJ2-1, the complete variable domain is GAGVSQSPSNKVTEKGKDVELRCDPISGHTALYWYRQSLGQGLEFLIYFQGNSAPDKSGLPSDRFSAERTGGSVSTLTIQRTQQEDSAVYLCASSSMDSARQFFGPGTRLTVL.

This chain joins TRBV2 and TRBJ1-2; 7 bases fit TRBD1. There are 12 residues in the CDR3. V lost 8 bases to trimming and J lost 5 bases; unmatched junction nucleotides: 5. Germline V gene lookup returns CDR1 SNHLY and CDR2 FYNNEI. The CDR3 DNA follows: TGTGCCAGCGACAGGGAAGGGTATGGCTACACCTTC. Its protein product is CASDREGYGYTF.

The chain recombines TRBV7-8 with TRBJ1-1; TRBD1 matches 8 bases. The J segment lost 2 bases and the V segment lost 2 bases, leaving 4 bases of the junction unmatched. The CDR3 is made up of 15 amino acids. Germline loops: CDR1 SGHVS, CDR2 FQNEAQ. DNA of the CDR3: TGTGCCAGCAGCTTACAGGGGGCGGTAAACACTGAAGCTTTCTTT. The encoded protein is CASSLQGAVNTEAFF.

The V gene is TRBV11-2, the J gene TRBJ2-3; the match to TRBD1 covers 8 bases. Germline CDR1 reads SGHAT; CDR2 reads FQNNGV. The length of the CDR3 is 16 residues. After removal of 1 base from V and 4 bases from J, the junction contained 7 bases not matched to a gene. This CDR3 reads CASSLVTGGLPDTQYF. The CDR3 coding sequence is TGTGCCAGCAGCTTAGTCACAGGGGGTCTGCCAGATACGCAGTATTTT.

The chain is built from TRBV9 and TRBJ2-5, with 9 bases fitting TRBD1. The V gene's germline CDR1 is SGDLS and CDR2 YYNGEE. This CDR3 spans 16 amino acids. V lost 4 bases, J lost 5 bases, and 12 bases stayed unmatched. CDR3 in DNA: TGTGCCAGCAGCACCCCCGGGACAGGGCCTCGGGAGACCCAGTACTTC. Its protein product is CASSTPGTGPRETQYF.

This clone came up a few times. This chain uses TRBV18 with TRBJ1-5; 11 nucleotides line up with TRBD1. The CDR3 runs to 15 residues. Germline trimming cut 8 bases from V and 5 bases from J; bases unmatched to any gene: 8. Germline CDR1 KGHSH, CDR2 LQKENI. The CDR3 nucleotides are TGTGCCAGCGGTCCGGGACAGGGGGTTTATCAGCCCCAGCATTTT. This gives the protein CASGPGQGVYQPQHF.

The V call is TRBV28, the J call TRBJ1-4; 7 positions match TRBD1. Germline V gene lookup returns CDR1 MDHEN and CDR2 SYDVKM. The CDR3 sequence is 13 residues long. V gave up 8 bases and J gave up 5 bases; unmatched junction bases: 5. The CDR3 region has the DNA TGTGCCAGCGTTCGGACAGGAAATGAAAAACTGTTTTTT. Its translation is CASVRTGNEKLFF.

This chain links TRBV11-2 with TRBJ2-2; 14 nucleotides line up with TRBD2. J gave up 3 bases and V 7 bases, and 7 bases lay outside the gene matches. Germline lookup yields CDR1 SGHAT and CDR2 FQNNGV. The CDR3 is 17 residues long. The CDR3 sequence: CASTGLAGVWDTGELFF. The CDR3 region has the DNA TGTGCCAGCACGGGACTAGCGGGAGTTTGGGACACCGGGGAGCTGTTTTTT.

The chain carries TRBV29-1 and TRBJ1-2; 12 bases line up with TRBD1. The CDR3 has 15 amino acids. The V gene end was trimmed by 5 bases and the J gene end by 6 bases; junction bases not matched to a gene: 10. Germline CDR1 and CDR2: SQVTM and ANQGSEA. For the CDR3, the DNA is TGCAGCGTTTGGAGCCGGGACAGGGGGCCCGATGGCTACACCTTC. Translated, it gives CSVWSRDRGPDGYTF.

The CDR3 sequence is CSATEQGSEQYF. The CDR3 DNA reads TGCAGCGCCACCGAACAGGGTTCCGAGCAGTACTTC. The gene calls are TRBV29-1 and TRBJ2-7; TRBD1 might be the D (6 bases). The germline gives CDR1 SQVTM, CDR2 ANQGSEA. The CDR3 sequence is 12 residues long. The V and J ends lost 7 bases and 6 bases respectively, with 16 bases between them.